This is a list of T cell receptor beta chains from one sample in a study of blood T cell repertoires in COVID-19. Libraries were prepared by immunoSEQ multiplex PCR; TCRdb keeps only in-frame clonotypes and omits some of them. The table has a few hundred thousand clones, roughly 85% seen once. Material: PBMCs or T cells enriched from blood (not recorded which). The receptors were sampled from a man aged 40-55 years who had recovered from COVID-19. Both conserved end residues are part of each CDR3. A D gene is named only where the DNA matches it firmly. Expanded clones are given a class, and other clones once, few, many or no size at all.

j_gene: TRBJ2-5; d_gene: TRBD2; abundance: -; v_gene: TRBV30; CDR3nt: TGTGCCTGGAGTGTTGGGAGGGACGCGGAGACCCAGTACTTC; CDR3aa: CAWSVGRDAETQYF
j_gene: TRBJ2-5; d_gene: TRBD2; abundance: -; v_gene: TRBV9; CDR3nt: TGTGCCAGCAGCGTAGGCCCACTAGCGGGTAAAGAGACCCAGTACTTC; CDR3aa: CASSVGPLAGKETQYF
j_gene: TRBJ2-5; d_gene: TRBD2; abundance: -; v_gene: TRBV13; CDR3nt: TGTGCCAGCAGCATACACCCTGGGCTAGCGGGATCACAAGAGACCCAGTACTTC; CDR3aa: CASSIHPGLAGSQETQYF
j_gene: TRBJ2-5; d_gene: -; abundance: once; v_gene: TRBV7-9; CDR3nt: TGTGCCAGCACCGTTGTACAAGAGACCCAGTACTTC; CDR3aa: CASTVVQETQYF
j_gene: TRBJ2-5; d_gene: -; abundance: -; v_gene: TRBV15; CDR3nt: TGTGCCACCAGCCCGAAGGGGGGGGAGGCTATAAACTTC; CDR3aa: CATSPKGGEAINF
j_gene: TRBJ1-6; d_gene: TRBD1; abundance: -; v_gene: TRBV11-2; CDR3nt: TGTGCCAGCAGCTACCCAGGGGGAGACCTCCACTTT; CDR3aa: CASSYPGGDLHF
j_gene: TRBJ1-2; d_gene: TRBD1; abundance: -; v_gene: TRBV7-9; CDR3nt: TGTGCCAGCAGCCCCGGGACAGGGTTTGGCTACACCTTC; CDR3aa: CASSPGTGFGYTF
j_gene: TRBJ2-2; d_gene: TRBD1; abundance: -; v_gene: TRBV7-6; CDR3nt: TGTGCCAGCAGCCCAGCCGGACAGGCTTCGAGCGGGGAGCTGTTTTTT; CDR3aa: CASSPAGQASSGELFF
j_gene: TRBJ2-1; d_gene: -; abundance: -; v_gene: TRBV10-3; CDR3nt: TGTGCCATCAGCGACCCGGTTCAGGGCACAAATGAGCAGTTCTTC; CDR3aa: CAISDPVQGTNEQFF
j_gene: TRBJ2-3; d_gene: TRBD2; abundance: -; v_gene: TRBV4-1; CDR3nt: TGCGCCAGCAGCCAAGGGGGACTAGCGGGAGGCGGGGGGATGCGTGATACGCAGTATTTT; CDR3aa: CASSQGGLAGGGGMRDTQYF
j_gene: TRBJ1-1; d_gene: TRBD1; abundance: -; v_gene: TRBV18; CDR3nt: TGTGCCAGCTCACTGGGACAGGGGCGCGGGAACACTGAAGCTTTCTTT; CDR3aa: CASSLGQGRGNTEAFF